The rows below give T cell receptor beta chains drawn from one sample of a study of T cell changes during pregnancy in multiple sclerosis. Clones were sequenced by immunoSEQ multiplex PCR, and TCRdb holds only the in-frame ones, with some missing. The top ten hold around 6.7% of the sample, which has about 41,000 clones, 85% to 95% seen once. The sample was CD8+ T cells from peripheral blood mononuclear cells, taken in the third trimester of pregnancy. The source of these receptors is a female donor with multiple sclerosis, enrolled in a pregnancy study. CDR3s include the opening cysteine and the closing phenylalanine or tryptophan. A D gene is named only where the DNA matches it firmly. Where a row states a size, it is once, few, many or the class of an expanded clone; other rows omit it.

size	V	D	J	DNA	CDR3
.	TRBV19	.	TRBJ2-1	TGTGCCAGTAGTAGCGGGTTGTCCTACAATGAGCAGTTCTTC	CASSSGLSYNEQFF
.	TRBV10-3	TRBD2	TRBJ2-7	TGTGCCATCAGTGGACTAGCGGGGGGATCCCTTTCCCACGAGCAGTACTTC	CAISGLAGGSLSHEQYF
.	TRBV5-1	.	TRBJ1-2	TGCGCCAGCAGCCTCGACAGGTCTACTTCTGTAATCGATGGCTACACCTTC	CASSLDRSTSVIDGYTF
.	TRBV4-3	.	TRBJ1-2	TGCGCCAGCAGCCAAGATCCAGGTATGGACTATGGCTACACCTTC	CASSQDPGMDYGYTF
.	TRBV7-8	.	TRBJ2-7	TGTGCCAGCAGCAGAGCGGACAGAAGCTCCTACGAGCAGTACTTC	CASSRADRSSYEQYF
.	TRBV4-3	.	TRBJ1-4	TGCGCCAGCAGTCACCAGGCTAATGAAAAACTGTTTTTT	CASSHQANEKLFF
.	TRBV2	.	TRBJ2-7	TGTGCCAGCAGTGGAGGCTACGAGCAGTACTTC	CASSGGYEQYF
few	TRBV6-1	.	TRBJ2-7	TGTGCCAGCAGCCCAGCGGGCGGGCTCGAGCAGTACTTC	CASSPAGGLEQYF
.	TRBV27	.	TRBJ2-2	TGTGCCAGCAGATCTGTTACCGGGGAGCTGTTTTTT	CASRSVTGELFF
.	TRBV7-9	.	TRBJ2-1	TGTGCCAGCAGCTTTCCCCTAGCTAGGAATGAGCAGTTCTTC	CASSFPLARNEQFF
.	TRBV11-2	.	TRBJ2-5	TGTGCCAGCAGCCCGACAGGACCGAAAGATGGCCAGTACTTC	CASSPTGPKDGQYF
once	TRBV27	TRBD2	TRBJ2-1	TGTGCCAGCAGTTTAAGGTCGGGACTAGGAGGGAATGAGCAGTTCTTC	CASSLRSGLGGNEQFF
.	TRBV27	TRBD2	TRBJ2-5	TGTGCCAGCAGTTCGACGACTAGCGGGGAGACCCAGTACTTC	CASSSTTSGETQYF
once	TRBV27	TRBD2	TRBJ2-7	TGTGCCAGCAGTTCTAGCGGGATAAATTACTACGAGCAGTACTTC	CASSSSGINYYEQYF
.	TRBV29-1	.	TRBJ2-1	TGCAGCGCAACAGGGATCGCCTACAATGAGCAGTTCTTC	CSATGIAYNEQFF
.	TRBV6-4	TRBD2	TRBJ2-2	TGTGCCAGCAAACTAGCGGGGGACACCGGGGAGCTGTTTTTT	CASKLAGDTGELFF
once	TRBV6-4	TRBD1	TRBJ2-3	TGTGCCAGCAGTGACTCCGCGACAGGGAGCACAGATACGCAGTATTTT	CASSDSATGSTDTQYF
.	TRBV10-3	.	TRBJ2-2	TGTGCCATTTGGATACAGGGAACGAACACCGGGGAGCTGTTTTTT	CAIWIQGTNTGELFF
.	TRBV28	TRBD2	TRBJ2-1	TGTGCCAGCAGCTCTAGCGGCCCAAGCTCCTACAATGAGCAGTTCTTC	CASSSSGPSSYNEQFF
.	TRBV11-2	.	TRBJ2-7	TGTGCCAGCAGTCCAGCAGGAGGAAACTCCTACGAGCAGTACTTC	CASSPAGGNSYEQYF
.	TRBV29-1	.	TRBJ1-1	TGCAGCGGTGCACTAACAGGGATGGAAGCTTTCTTT	CSGALTGMEAFF
.	TRBV28	.	TRBJ1-2	TGTGCCAGCAGTTTACTGGGCCAGAGCTATGGCTACACCTTC	CASSLLGQSYGYTF
.	TRBV5-1	.	TRBJ2-3	TGCGCCAGCAGTGTTGGCGGGGCCTCAGATACGCAGTATTTT	CASSVGGASDTQYF
once	TRBV4-3	TRBD2	TRBJ2-5	TGCGCCAGCAGCCACGCGGGGGGCGAAGAGACCCAGTACTTC	CASSHAGGEETQYF
.	TRBV7-9	TRBD2	TRBJ2-7	TGTGCCAGCAGCCAGGCCGGGAGGACTGCCACTTACGAGCAGTACTTC	CASSQAGRTATYEQYF
.	TRBV30	.	TRBJ1-2	TGTGCCTGGAGCCCCCCTGGGGCGGGGGATTTCTACACCTTC	CAWSPPGAGDFYTF
.	TRBV27	TRBD2	TRBJ2-7	TGTGCCAGCAGTGGGGGGGAGATATACGAGCAGTACTTC	CASSGGEIYEQYF
.	TRBV27	TRBD2	TRBJ2-3	TGTGCCAGCAGTCCATCTAGCGGGGAGATCACAGATACGCAGTATTTT	CASSPSSGEITDTQYF
.	TRBV15	TRBD1	TRBJ1-4	TGTGCCACCAGCGGAGAGACAGGGTGGAATGAAAAACTGTTTTTT	CATSGETGWNEKLFF
.	TRBV19	TRBD2	TRBJ2-7	TGTGCCAGTAGTATAGATGGGACTAGCGGTTACGAGCAGTACTTC	CASSIDGTSGYEQYF
.	TRBV19	.	TRBJ2-3	TGTGCCAGTAGTATGCGGGATACAGACGGTACGCAGTATTTT	CASSMRDTDGTQYF
few	TRBV11-3	.	TRBJ1-2	TGTGCCAGCAGCCGTGGCTACACCTTC	CASSRGYTF
few	TRBV4-3	.	TRBJ1-1	TGCGCCAGCAGCCTAGACGGGAACACTGAAGCTTTCTTT	CASSLDGNTEAFF
once	TRBV11-2	.	TRBJ2-7	TGTGCCAGCAGCTTATACGACGGGGTAACCTACGAGCAGTACTTC	CASSLYDGVTYEQYF
.	TRBV28	.	TRBJ2-7	TGTGCCAGCAGTTTAAGGACTTTACCCTACGAGCAGTACTTC	CASSLRTLPYEQYF
.	TRBV19	.	TRBJ2-7	TGTGCCAGTAGTCCTGGGAGCTCCTACGAGCAGTACTTC	CASSPGSSYEQYF
.	TRBV7-3	TRBD2	TRBJ2-3	TGTGCCAGCAGCTTAGCGGGAGGGCTAGATACGCAGTATTTT	CASSLAGGLDTQYF
.	TRBV19	TRBD1	TRBJ2-7	TGTGCCAGTAGTTCGACAGGGCCCAGCTCCTACGAGCAGTACTTC	CASSSTGPSSYEQYF